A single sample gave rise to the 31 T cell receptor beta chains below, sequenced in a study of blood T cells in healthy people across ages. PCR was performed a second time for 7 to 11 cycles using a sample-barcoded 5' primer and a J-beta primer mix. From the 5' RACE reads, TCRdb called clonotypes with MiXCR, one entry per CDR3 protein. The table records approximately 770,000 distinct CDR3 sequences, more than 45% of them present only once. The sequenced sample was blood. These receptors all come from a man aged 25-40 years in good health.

CDR3 sequence reads: CASSFRGSQETQYF. The CDR3 coding sequence is TGTGCCAGCAGTTTCCGGGGCAGCCAAGAGACCCAGTACTTC. V and J are TRBV12-3 or TRBV12-4 and TRBJ2-5; either TRBD1 or TRBD2 may supply D (5 bases each). The CDR3 runs to 14 residues. Trimming shortened V by 3 bases and J by 1 base, and 9 bases separated the two germline ends.

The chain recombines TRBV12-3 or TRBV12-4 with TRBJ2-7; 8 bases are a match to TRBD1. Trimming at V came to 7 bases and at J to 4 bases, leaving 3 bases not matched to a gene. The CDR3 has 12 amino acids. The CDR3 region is CASNRQGYEQYF. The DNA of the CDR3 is TGTGCCAGCAATCGACAGGGGTACGAGCAGTACTTC.

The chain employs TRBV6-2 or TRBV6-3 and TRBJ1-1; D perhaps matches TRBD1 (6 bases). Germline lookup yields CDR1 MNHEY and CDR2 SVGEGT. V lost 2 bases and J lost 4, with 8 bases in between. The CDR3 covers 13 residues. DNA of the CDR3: TGTGCCAGCAGTTACACAGGGCCCACTGAAGCTTTCTTT. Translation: CASSYTGPTEAFF.

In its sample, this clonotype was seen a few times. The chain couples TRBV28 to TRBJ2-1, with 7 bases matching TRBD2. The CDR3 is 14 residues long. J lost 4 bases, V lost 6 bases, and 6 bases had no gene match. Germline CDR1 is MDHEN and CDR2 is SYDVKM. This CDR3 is CASRPSGPYNEQFF. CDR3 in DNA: TGTGCCAGCAGGCCTAGCGGACCGTACAATGAGCAGTTCTTC.

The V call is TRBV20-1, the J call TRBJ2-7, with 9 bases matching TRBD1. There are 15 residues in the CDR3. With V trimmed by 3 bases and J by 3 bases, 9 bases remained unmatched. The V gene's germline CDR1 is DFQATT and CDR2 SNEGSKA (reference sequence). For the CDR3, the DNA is TGCAGTGCTAGGCAGGACAGGGGAAGTGGCTACGAGCAGTACTTC. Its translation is CSARQDRGSGYEQYF.

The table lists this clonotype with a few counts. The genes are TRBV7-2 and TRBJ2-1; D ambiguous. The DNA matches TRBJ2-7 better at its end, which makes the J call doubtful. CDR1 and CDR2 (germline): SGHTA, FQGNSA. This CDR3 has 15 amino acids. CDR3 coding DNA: TGTGCCAGCAGCCCAAAGTCTCTTCTGAAGGGCGAGCAGTACTTC. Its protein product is CASSPKSLLKGEQYF.

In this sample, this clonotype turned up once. CDR3 region: CASSRKDGTTNEQYF. CDR3 nucleotides: TGCGCCAGCAGCCGGAAGGACGGTACTACTAACGAGCAGTACTTC. The chain combines TRBV5-1 with TRBJ2-7, with D uncertain. The CDR3 has 15 residues. Germline V gene sequence: CDR1 SGHRS, CDR2 YFSETQ. Trimming removed 4 bases at V and 5 bases at J, with 19 bases between.

The CDR3 spells CASSFGRSGETQYF. The CDR3, as DNA: TGTGCCAGCAGTTTTGGGCGGAGTGGAGAGACCCAGTACTTC. The V and J genes are TRBV27 and TRBJ2-5; no firm D call. Trimming shortened V by 3 bases and J by 4 bases, and 12 bases separated the two germline ends. CDR3 length equals 14 residues. Germline V gene sequence: CDR1 MNHEY, CDR2 SMNVEV (reference sequence).

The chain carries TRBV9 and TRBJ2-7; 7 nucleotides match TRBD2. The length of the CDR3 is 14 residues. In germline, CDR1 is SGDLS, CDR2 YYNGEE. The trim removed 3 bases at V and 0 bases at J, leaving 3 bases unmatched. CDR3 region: CASSEAGDSYEQYF. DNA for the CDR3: TGTGCCAGCAGCGAGGCGGGGGACTCCTACGAGCAGTACTTC.

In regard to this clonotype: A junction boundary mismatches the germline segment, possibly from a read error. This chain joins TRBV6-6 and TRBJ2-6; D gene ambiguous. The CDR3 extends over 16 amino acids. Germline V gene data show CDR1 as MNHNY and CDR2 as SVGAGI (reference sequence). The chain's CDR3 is CASASQGGSGTNVLTF. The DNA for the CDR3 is TGTGCCAGCGCCTCCCAAGGCGGCTCTGGGACCAACGTCCTGACTTTC.

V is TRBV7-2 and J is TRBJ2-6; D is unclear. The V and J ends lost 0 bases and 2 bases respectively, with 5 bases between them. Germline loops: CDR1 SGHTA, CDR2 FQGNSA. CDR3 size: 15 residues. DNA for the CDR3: TGTGCCAGCAGCTTAGCTATGGCTGGGGCCAACGTCCTGACTTTC. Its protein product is CASSLAMAGANVLTF.

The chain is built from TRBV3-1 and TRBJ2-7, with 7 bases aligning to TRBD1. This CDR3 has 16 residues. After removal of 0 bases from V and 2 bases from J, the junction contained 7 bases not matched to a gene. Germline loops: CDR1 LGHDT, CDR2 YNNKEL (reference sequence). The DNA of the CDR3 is TGTGCCAGCAGCCAAGATTGGGCAGGGGGAGCCTACGAGCAGTACTTC. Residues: CASSQDWAGGAYEQYF.

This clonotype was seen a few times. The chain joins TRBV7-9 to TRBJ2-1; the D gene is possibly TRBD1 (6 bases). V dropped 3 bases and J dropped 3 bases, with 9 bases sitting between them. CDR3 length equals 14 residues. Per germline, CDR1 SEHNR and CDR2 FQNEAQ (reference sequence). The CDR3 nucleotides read TGTGCCAGCAGCTTTCAGGACAGCTACAATGAGCAGTTCTTC. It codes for CASSFQDSYNEQFF.

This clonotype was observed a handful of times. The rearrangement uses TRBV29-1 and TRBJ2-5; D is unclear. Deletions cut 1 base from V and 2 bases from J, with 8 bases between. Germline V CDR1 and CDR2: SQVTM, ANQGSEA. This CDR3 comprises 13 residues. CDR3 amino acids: CSVEARPQETQYF. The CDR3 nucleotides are TGCAGCGTTGAAGCCCGCCCACAAGAGACCCAGTACTTC.

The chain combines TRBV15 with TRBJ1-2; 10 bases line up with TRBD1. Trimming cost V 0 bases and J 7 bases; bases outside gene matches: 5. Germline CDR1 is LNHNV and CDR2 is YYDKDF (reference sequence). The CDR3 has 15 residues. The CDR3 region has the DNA TGTGCCACCAGCAGAGATGGCGGGACAGGGGCTGGCTACACCTTC. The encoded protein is CATSRDGGTGAGYTF.

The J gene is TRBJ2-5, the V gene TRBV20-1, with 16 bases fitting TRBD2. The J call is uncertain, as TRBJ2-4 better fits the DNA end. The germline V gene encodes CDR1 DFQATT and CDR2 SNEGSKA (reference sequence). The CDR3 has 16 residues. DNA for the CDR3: TGCAGTGCCCACGGGACTAGCGGGGGGGCACAAAACATTCAGTACTTC. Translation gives CSAHGTSGGAQNIQYF.

CDR3 loop: CASSRREGGVNEKLFF. The CDR3 DNA follows: TGTGCCAGCAGCCGGAGGGAAGGGGGTGTAAATGAAAAACTGTTTTTT. The rearrangement links TRBV11-2 to TRBJ1-4, with D possibly matching TRBD1 (6 bases). Germline V gene data show CDR1 as SGHAT and CDR2 as FQNNGV. The CDR3 has 16 amino acids. V was cut by 5 bases and J by 5 bases, with 18 bases left in between.

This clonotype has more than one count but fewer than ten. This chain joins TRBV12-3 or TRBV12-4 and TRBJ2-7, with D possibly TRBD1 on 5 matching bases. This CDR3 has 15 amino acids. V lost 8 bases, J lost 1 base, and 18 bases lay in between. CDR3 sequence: CASSLVGQGSYEQYF. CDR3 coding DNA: TGTGCCAGCTCTCTCGTGGGGCAGGGTTCCTACGAGCAGTACTTC.

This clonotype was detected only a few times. DNA of the CDR3: TGCAGTGCTGTCCGGGATACCCGTCTCTCCGAGCAGTACTTC. Protein product: CSAVRDTRLSEQYF. V and J are TRBV20-1 and TRBJ2-5; D perhaps matches TRBD2 (5 bases). Near its end, the DNA agrees better with TRBJ2-7, so the J call may be wrong. Germline V gene lookup returns CDR1 DFQATT and CDR2 SNEGSKA (reference sequence). The CDR3 loop spans 14 amino acids.

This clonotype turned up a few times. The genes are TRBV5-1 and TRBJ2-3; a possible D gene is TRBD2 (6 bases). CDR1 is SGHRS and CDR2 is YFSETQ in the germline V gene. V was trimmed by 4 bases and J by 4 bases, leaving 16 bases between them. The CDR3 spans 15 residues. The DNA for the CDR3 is TGCGCCAGCAGCCGTGGGACTCCGGACGCAGATACGCAGTATTTT. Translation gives CASSRGTPDADTQYF.

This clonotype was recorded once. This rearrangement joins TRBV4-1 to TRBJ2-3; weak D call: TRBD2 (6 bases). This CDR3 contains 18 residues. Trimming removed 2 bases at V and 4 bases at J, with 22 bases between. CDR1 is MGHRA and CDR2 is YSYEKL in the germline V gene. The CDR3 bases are TGCGCCAGCAGCCAAAGGCTAGGGAGGAACATGTCCGCAGATACGCAGTATTTT. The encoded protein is CASSQRLGRNMSADTQYF.

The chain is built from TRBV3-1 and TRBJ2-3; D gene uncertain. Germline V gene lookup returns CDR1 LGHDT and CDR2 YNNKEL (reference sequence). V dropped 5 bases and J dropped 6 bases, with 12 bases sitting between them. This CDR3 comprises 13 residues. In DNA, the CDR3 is TGTGCCAGCAGCTTCCCCTTCCGGGATACGCAGTATTTT. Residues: CASSFPFRDTQYF.

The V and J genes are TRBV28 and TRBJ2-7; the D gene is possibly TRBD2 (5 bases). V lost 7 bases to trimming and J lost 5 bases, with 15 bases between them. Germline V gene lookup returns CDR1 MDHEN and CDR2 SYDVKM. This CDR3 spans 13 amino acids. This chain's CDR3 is CASTMPGSHEQYF. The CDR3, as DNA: TGTGCCAGCACAATGCCGGGGTCCCACGAGCAGTACTTC. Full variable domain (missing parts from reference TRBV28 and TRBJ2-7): DVKVTQSSRYLVKRTGEKVFLECVQDMDHENMFWYRQDPGLGLRLIYFSYDVKMKEKGDIPEGYSVSREKKERFSLILESASTNQTSMYLCASTMPGSHEQYFGPGTRLTVT.

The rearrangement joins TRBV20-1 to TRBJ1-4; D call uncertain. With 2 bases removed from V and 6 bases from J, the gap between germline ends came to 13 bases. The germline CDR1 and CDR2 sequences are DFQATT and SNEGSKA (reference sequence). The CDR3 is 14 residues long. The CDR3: CSARPRTFDEKLFF. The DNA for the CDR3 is TGCAGTGCTAGACCCCGGACCTTCGATGAAAAACTGTTTTTT.

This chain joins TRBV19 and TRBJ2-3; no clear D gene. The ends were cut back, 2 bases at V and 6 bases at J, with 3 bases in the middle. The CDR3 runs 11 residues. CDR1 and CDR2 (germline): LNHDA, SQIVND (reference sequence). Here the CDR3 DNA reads TGTGCCAGTAGTATAATGGATACGCAGTATTTT. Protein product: CASSIMDTQYF. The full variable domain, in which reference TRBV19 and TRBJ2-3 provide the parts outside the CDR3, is DGGITQSPKYLFRKEGQNVTLSCEQNLNHDAMYWYRQDPGQGLRLIYYSQIVNDFQKGDIAEGYSVSREKKESFPLTVTSAQKNPTAFYLCASSIMDTQYFGPGTRLTVL.

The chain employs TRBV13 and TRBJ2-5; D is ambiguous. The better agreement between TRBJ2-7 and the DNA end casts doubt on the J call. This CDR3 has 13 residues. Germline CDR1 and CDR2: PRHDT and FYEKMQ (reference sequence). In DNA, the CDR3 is TGTGCCAGCAGCCCCCAAAGAAACTACGAGCAGTACTTC. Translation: CASSPQRNYEQYF.

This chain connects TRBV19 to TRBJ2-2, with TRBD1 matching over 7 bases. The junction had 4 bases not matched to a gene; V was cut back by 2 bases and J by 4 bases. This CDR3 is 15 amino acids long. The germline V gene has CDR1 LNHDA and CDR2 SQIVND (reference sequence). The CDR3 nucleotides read TGTGCCAGTAGTATACCGACAGGGATCACCGGGGAGCTGTTTTTT. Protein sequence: CASSIPTGITGELFF.

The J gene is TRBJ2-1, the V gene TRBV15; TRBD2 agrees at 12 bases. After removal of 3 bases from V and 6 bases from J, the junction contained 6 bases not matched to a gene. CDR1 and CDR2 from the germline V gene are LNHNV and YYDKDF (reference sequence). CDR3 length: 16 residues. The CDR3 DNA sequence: TGTGCCACCAGCAGGCAAGGACTAGCGGGGCTCAATGAGCAGTTCTTC. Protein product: CATSRQGLAGLNEQFF.

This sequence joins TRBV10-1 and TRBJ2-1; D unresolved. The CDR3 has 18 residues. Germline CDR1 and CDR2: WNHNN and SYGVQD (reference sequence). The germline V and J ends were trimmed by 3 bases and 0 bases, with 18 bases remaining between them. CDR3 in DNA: TGCGCCAGCAGTGACGATACCTTCCCAGAGAGCTCCTACAATGAGCAGTTCTTC. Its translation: CASSDDTFPESSYNEQFF.

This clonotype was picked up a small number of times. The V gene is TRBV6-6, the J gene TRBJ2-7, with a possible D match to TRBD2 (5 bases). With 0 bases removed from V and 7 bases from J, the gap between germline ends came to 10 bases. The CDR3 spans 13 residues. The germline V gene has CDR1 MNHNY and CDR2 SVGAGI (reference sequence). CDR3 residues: CASSYSRVLEQYF. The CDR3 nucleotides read TGTGCCAGCAGTTACTCGAGGGTTTTAGAGCAGTACTTC.

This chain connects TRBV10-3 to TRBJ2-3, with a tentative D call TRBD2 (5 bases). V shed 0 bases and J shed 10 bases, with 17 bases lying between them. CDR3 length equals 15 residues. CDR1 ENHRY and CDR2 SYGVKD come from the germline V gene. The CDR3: CAISESTSTERAQYF. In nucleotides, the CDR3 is TGTGCCATCAGTGAGTCGACGTCCACGGAGAGGGCGCAGTATTTT.